The entry below gives a single T cell receptor (beta chain) sequence along with its context. The data originate from a study of T cell changes during pregnancy in multiple sclerosis. CDR3 length: 12 residues. Germline CDR1 reads SGHVS; CDR2 reads FQNEAQ. V shed 8 bases and J shed 5 bases, with 9 bases lying between them. Sequenced by immunoSEQ multiplex PCR; TCRdb stores in-frame clones only, minus some. The data hold almost 55,000 clones, with about 88% observed a single time. The receptor was derived from a female donor with multiple sclerosis, enrolled in a pregnancy study. This material consisted of CD8+ T cells from peripheral blood mononuclear cells, taken before pregnancy. The chain is built from TRBV7-8 and TRBJ1-4, with a tentative D call TRBD1 (6 bases). The CDR3 loop reads CASGTGNEKLFF. The CDR3 DNA reads as TGTGCCAGCGGAACAGGGAATGAAAAACTGTTTTTT.